Below, one T cell receptor (beta chain) is given with its context. This clonotype came up many times. The specificity of this receptor is unknown. No base quality values were provided; no much bigger clone lies one nucleotide off. CDR1 and CDR2, per the germline V gene (reference sequence), are SEHNR and FQNEAQ. V is pared back by 5 bases and J by 2 bases, with 12 bases lying between the germline termini. There are 14 amino acids in the CDR3, from cysteine to phenylalanine inclusive. The entry retains the CDR3 DNA only, 42 bases that are in frame from base 1. Reading the label with the study, this specimen's treatment or condition is: in vitro stimulation with specific CMV peptide epitopes to enrich CMV-specific T cells. This record belongs to a study of T cell repertoires in cytomegalovirus infection (dated by TCRdb to the late 2010s). Background for the entire study: Peptide stimulations targeted recently identified HLA-C-restricted CMV epitopes, whose presentation resists viral immunomodulation, together with well-studied HLA-B-restricted epitopes. Donor HLA type was relevant to the analysis, because carriage of CMV infection together with the matching HLA type was indicated by public TCR beta signatures. Study-wide findings and limitations: Carriers of CMV infection plus the relevant HLA type were discriminated by the cumulative frequency of public TCR beta family members in the study cohort and in an independent roughly 400-donor cohort. In the ex vivo response, HLA-C-restricted CMV-specific TCR beta clonotypes were dominant, and in two of eight donors the single most frequent clonotype came from this HLA-C-restricted group.

Sequenced on an Illumina HiSeq 1500. TCRdb reran the public reads through fastp at Q25 and MiXCR, keeping productive beta chains. Under each unique CDR3 protein, matching rows form one entry showing the most common genes and DNA. The sample data list about 920,000 distinct CDR3 sequences, and approximately 32% of these were observed just once. The ten largest clones take up around 15% of the sample. The specimen comprised cultured CD8+ T cells from PBMCs, sampled from culture after CMV antigen stimulation. The source of this sequence is a human donor in good health (CMV status not recorded). Some clones in this sample may be carry-over from other donors' samples. The sequence is built from TRBV7-9 and TRBJ1-2, with no confidently assigned D gene. The CDR3: CASSLRESNYGYTF. The DNA sequence follows: TGTGCCAGCAGCCTACGGGAATCCAACTATGGCTACACCTTC.